A selection of T cell receptor beta chains follows, all from one sample in a study of response to subunit inactivated influenza vaccine. In TCRdb, the RT-PCR reads were re-called with MiXCR into one record per CDR3 protein. The repertoire holds about 240,000 distinct CDR3 sequences, with 10% to 15% as singletons. This specimen consisted of non-naive T cells sorted from PBMCs, obtained 14 to 15 days before vaccination. These receptors all come from a man aged 45-65 years who received an inactivated influenza vaccine. The CDR3 runs from the conserved cysteine through the conserved F or W. D genes are given only for firm matches. For some rows the clone size is stated as once, few or many, or as a class when expanded; others skip it.

CASSPAGIPYEQYF,TGTGCCAGCAGTCCCGCAGGGATCCCCTACGAGCAGTACTTC,TRBV27,NA,14,TRBJ2-7,NA
CASSEYRVNEQFF,TGTGCCAGCAGTGAGTATAGGGTCAATGAGCAGTTCTTC,TRBV2,NA,13,TRBJ2-1,NA
CASSLLGGVYNSPLHF,TGTGCCAGCAGTTTACTGGGGGGAGTTTATAATTCACCCCTCCACTTT,TRBV12-3/TRBV12-4,NA,16,TRBJ1-6,few
CAGTGGYEQYF,TGTGCCGGGACAGGGGGGTACGAGCAGTACTTC,TRBV2,TRBD1,11,TRBJ2-7,NA
CASTGAGVFGELFF,TGTGCCAGCACGGGAGCGGGAGTTTTCGGGGAGCTGTTTTTT,TRBV6-2/TRBV6-3,TRBD2,14,TRBJ2-2,NA
CASSVGQREETQYF,TGTGCCAGCAGCGTAGGACAGAGAGAAGAGACCCAGTACTTC,TRBV9,NA,14,TRBJ2-5,NA
CAWSVRMHKTNYGYTF,TGTGCCTGGAGTGTAAGAATGCACAAAACTAACTATGGCTACACCTTC,TRBV30,NA,16,TRBJ1-2,NA
CSATAGWRTDTQYF,TGCAGCGCGACCGCAGGGTGGCGCACAGATACGCAGTATTTT,TRBV29-1,NA,14,TRBJ2-3,few
CSARIGSGAYEQYF,TGCAGTGCTAGAATCGGTAGCGGGGCCTACGAGCAGTACTTC,TRBV20-1,TRBD2,14,TRBJ2-7,NA
CSAREYRGVTGETQYF,TGCAGTGCTAGAGAGTACAGGGGCGTCACGGGGGAGACCCAGTACTTC,TRBV20-1,TRBD1,16,TRBJ2-5,few
CASSQGTSGTLSDTQYF,TGTGCCAGCAGTCAGGGGACTAGCGGGACCCTTTCGGATACGCAGTATTTT,TRBV2,TRBD2,17,TRBJ2-3,few
CASSVRTGIGNEQFF,TGTGCCAGCAGCGTCCGGACAGGGATAGGGAATGAGCAGTTCTTC,TRBV9,TRBD1,15,TRBJ2-1,NA
CSVVRDTEAFF,TGCAGCGTTGTCAGGGACACTGAAGCTTTCTTT,TRBV29-1,NA,11,TRBJ1-1,medium-sized
CSASALREGFSDTQYF,TGCAGTGCTAGTGCGCTGCGGGAGGGGTTTTCAGATACGCAGTATTTT,TRBV20-1,TRBD2,16,TRBJ2-3,NA
CASSFLRTDTQYF,TGTGCCAGCAGCTTCCTAAGGACAGATACGCAGTATTTT,TRBV5-6,NA,13,TRBJ2-3,many
CAWARQTNEKLFF,TGTGCCTGGGCTCGGCAAACTAATGAAAAACTGTTTTTT,TRBV30,NA,13,TRBJ1-4,many
CASSSGPSFEQYF,TGTGCCAGCAGTTCCGGGCCCTCCTTCGAGCAGTACTTC,TRBV12-3/TRBV12-4,NA,13,TRBJ2-7,NA
CSVALGLGYEQYF,TGCAGCGTTGCCCTGGGCCTCGGCTACGAGCAGTACTTC,TRBV29-1,NA,13,TRBJ2-7,many
CASSPRVAGAGELFF,TGTGCCAGCAGCCCACGGGTAGCGGGAGCCGGGGAGCTGTTTTTT,TRBV7-2,TRBD2,15,TRBJ2-2,many
CAISEAGRLSYEQYF,TGTGCCATCAGTGAAGCGGGGAGACTTTCCTACGAGCAGTACTTC,TRBV10-3,TRBD2,15,TRBJ2-7,many
CSVRDSQYEQYF,TGCAGCGTTAGGGACAGTCAATACGAGCAGTACTTC,TRBV29-1,TRBD1,12,TRBJ2-7,few
CASSEMPQGGDGELFF,TGTGCCAGCAGTGAAATGCCTCAGGGAGGGGACGGGGAGCTGTTTTTT,TRBV6-1,TRBD2,16,TRBJ2-2,NA
CASSLIGSATYEQYF,TGTGCCAGCAGCCTTATAGGGAGTGCCACCTACGAGCAGTACTTC,TRBV14,NA,15,TRBJ2-7,many
CASSPPWGQETQYF,TGTGCCAGCTCACCACCCTGGGGTCAAGAGACCCAGTACTTC,TRBV18,NA,14,TRBJ2-5,few
CASSPLPGQTTDTQYF,TGTGCCAGCAGCCCCCTCCCGGGACAGACGACAGATACGCAGTATTTT,TRBV28,TRBD1,16,TRBJ2-3,few
CAISESLTGGGLDNEQFF,TGTGCCATCAGTGAGTCGTTAACAGGGGGCGGCCTTGACAATGAGCAGTTCTTC,TRBV10-3,TRBD1,18,TRBJ2-1,few
CSASSGRAGELFF,TGCAGCGCCAGCTCAGGGAGAGCCGGGGAGCTGTTTTTT,TRBV29-1,NA,13,TRBJ2-2,few
CSARGQGERNTIYF,TGCAGTGCTAGAGGACAGGGGGAGAGAAACACCATATATTTT,TRBV20-1,TRBD1,14,TRBJ1-3,NA
CSARSQGTLNSDEQFF,TGCAGTGCTAGATCCCAAGGGACCTTAAATTCGGATGAGCAGTTCTTC,TRBV20-1,NA,16,TRBJ2-1,few
CASSPLKGAYNEQFF,TGTGCCAGCAGCCCCCTGAAGGGAGCCTACAATGAGCAGTTCTTC,TRBV11-3,NA,15,TRBJ2-1,NA
CASSPYGFGYSPLHF,TGCGCCAGCAGCCCGTACGGGTTTGGTTATTCACCCCTCCACTTT,TRBV4-3,NA,15,TRBJ1-6,few
CASSSTGTNYEQYF,TGTGCCAGCAGTAGCACCGGGACAAATTACGAGCAGTACTTC,TRBV12-3/TRBV12-4,NA,14,TRBJ2-7,NA
CASSNFFGQGYNSPLHF,TGTGCCAGCAGCAACTTTTTTGGGCAGGGCTATAATTCACCCCTCCACTTT,TRBV28,NA,17,TRBJ1-6,few
CASRYTGLETQYF,TGTGCCAGCAGGTACACAGGGCTAGAGACCCAGTACTTC,TRBV28,NA,13,TRBJ2-5,few
CASNRAGTDTQYF,TGTGCCAGCAATAGGGCGGGCACAGATACGCAGTATTTT,TRBV27,NA,13,TRBJ2-3,many
CASSRTSRSTDTQYF,TGTGCCAGCTCCCGGACTAGCCGCAGCACAGATACGCAGTATTTT,TRBV2,TRBD2,15,TRBJ2-3,NA
CASSLWLAGASYEQYF,TGTGCCAGCAGCTTGTGGTTAGCGGGAGCATCCTACGAGCAGTACTTC,TRBV5-5,TRBD2,16,TRBJ2-7,many
CASSLSPLGNSPLHF,TGTGCCAGCAGCTTATCTCCCCTGGGGAATTCACCCCTCCACTTT,TRBV7-8,NA,15,TRBJ1-6,NA
CARDPPWDRAYEQYF,TGTGCCAGGGACCCGCCCTGGGACAGAGCCTACGAGCAGTACTTC,TRBV27,TRBD1,15,TRBJ2-7,NA
CASSLGTGDQPQHF,TGTGCCAGCTCACTCGGGACAGGGGATCAGCCCCAGCATTTT,TRBV18,TRBD1,14,TRBJ1-5,few
CASSEPARGETQYF,TGTGCCAGCAGTGAACCGGCCAGGGGAGAGACCCAGTACTTC,TRBV6-1,NA,14,TRBJ2-5,NA
CASSPHSGRLVPNIQYF,TGCGCCAGCAGCCCGCATTCGGGACGGCTGGTACCAAACATTCAGTACTTC,TRBV4-3,NA,17,TRBJ2-4,few
CASSFRSGSGANVLTF,TGTGCCAGCAGTTTTAGGTCCGGGTCTGGGGCCAACGTCCTGACTTTC,TRBV12-3/TRBV12-4,NA,16,TRBJ2-6,NA
CASSEATVPGANVLTF,TGTGCCAGCAGTGAAGCTACAGTCCCCGGGGCCAACGTCCTGACTTTC,TRBV6-1,NA,16,TRBJ2-6,NA
CAISESGQGVYEQYF,TGTGCCATCAGTGAGTCCGGACAGGGGGTCTACGAGCAGTACTTC,TRBV10-3,TRBD1,15,TRBJ2-7,NA
CASIQDWASGGKETQYF,TGTGCCAGCATCCAAGATTGGGCTAGCGGGGGGAAAGAGACCCAGTACTTC,TRBV4-2,TRBD2,17,TRBJ2-5,NA
CASSEYGYGYTF,TGTGCCAGCAGTGAATATGGCTATGGCTACACCTTC,TRBV6-1,NA,12,TRBJ1-2,many
CASSQQGGNTGELFF,TGTGCCAGCTCTCAACAGGGGGGTAACACCGGGGAGCTGTTTTTT,TRBV11-1,TRBD1,15,TRBJ2-2,few
CSANGRGPLTDTQYF,TGCAGTGCCAACGGAAGAGGCCCACTCACAGATACGCAGTATTTT,TRBV20-1,NA,15,TRBJ2-3,many
CSARLPGQQSNEQYF,TGCAGTGCTAGACTCCCGGGACAGCAATCCAACGAGCAGTACTTC,TRBV20-1,TRBD1,15,TRBJ2-7,NA
CASSRAGTSGYPDTQYF,TGTGCCAGCAGTCGCGCCGGGACTAGCGGGTATCCAGATACGCAGTATTTT,TRBV6-2/TRBV6-3,TRBD2,17,TRBJ2-3,few
CASSEPGQGREKLFF,TGTGCCAGCAGCGAACCCGGCCAGGGCAGGGAAAAACTGTTTTTT,TRBV4-2,NA,15,TRBJ1-4,few
CASGRVNTEAFF,TGTGCCAGCGGGAGGGTGAACACTGAAGCTTTCTTT,TRBV14,NA,12,TRBJ1-1,NA
CATSDYNEQFF,TGTGCCACCAGTGACTACAATGAGCAGTTCTTC,TRBV24-1,NA,11,TRBJ2-1,few
CSALDRDDTQYF,TGCAGTGCTTTGGACAGGGACGATACGCAGTATTTT,TRBV20-1,TRBD1,12,TRBJ2-3,few
CASILTGGPYGYTF,TGTGCCAGCATCCTTACAGGGGGGCCTTATGGCTACACCTTC,TRBV6-6,TRBD1,14,TRBJ1-2,many